This TCR beta chain is from a study of T cells in Graves' hyperthyroidism and ophthalmopathy. RNA transcripts yielded amplified TCR beta CDR3 regions. A set of HTBI primers served as the primers for a first-round RT-PCR of the TCR CDR3. TCRdb ran MiXCR on the multiplex PCR reads and lists one entry per CDR3 protein. The sample holds 550,000 to 600,000 distinct CDR3 sequences, 14% seen once. V was shortened by 1 base and J by 9 bases, with 13 bases between the two germline ends. CDR1 and CDR2 from the germline V gene are SGDLS and YYNGEE. There are 13 residues in the CDR3. The diagnoses drew upon clinical symptoms, serum thyroxine and TRAb, thyroid ultrasound and orbital computed tomography. Notes on the study in general: Ophthalmopathy was predicted by the model a median of 6.5 months ahead of onset.

This clonotype has ten or more counts. Its specificity is not known. The sample comprised blood. This receptor was taken from a woman aged 18-29 years with Graves' ophthalmopathy. The chain carries TRBV9 and TRBJ1-1; unclear D gene. CDR3: CASSVPGAEKAFF. The CDR3 nucleotides are TGTGCCAGCAGCGTACCGGGCGCAGAGAAAGCTTTCTTT.